This TCR beta chain was obtained from a study of PD-1 blockade in classical Hodgkin lymphoma. Study outcomes and limitations: At baseline, newly diagnosed patients reportedly showed less TCR diversity than healthy donors.

Each patient's relapse followed autologous stem cell transplantation, and brentuximab vedotin exposure varied. Concerning this clone: As yet, its antigen is unknown.

The data were produced by immunoSEQ multiplex PCR, yet TCRdb's version contains in-frame clones alone and is incomplete. The sample shows about 40,000 clones, over 55% of them seen only once. This material consisted of peripheral blood mononuclear cells (PBMCs), taken at baseline. This TCR was recovered from a human donor with classical Hodgkin lymphoma.

As DNA, the CDR3 is TGTGCCAGCAGTGACTCAAGCGGGAGTTCCTACAATGAGCAGTTCTTC. It yields the protein CASSDSSGSSYNEQFF. This chain links TRBV6-4 with TRBJ2-1, with 8 bases fitting TRBD2. Germline V gene data show CDR1 as MRHNA and CDR2 as SNTAGT. The CDR3 spans 16 residues. V shed 0 bases, J shed 1 base, and the junction held 2 bases outside the gene matches.